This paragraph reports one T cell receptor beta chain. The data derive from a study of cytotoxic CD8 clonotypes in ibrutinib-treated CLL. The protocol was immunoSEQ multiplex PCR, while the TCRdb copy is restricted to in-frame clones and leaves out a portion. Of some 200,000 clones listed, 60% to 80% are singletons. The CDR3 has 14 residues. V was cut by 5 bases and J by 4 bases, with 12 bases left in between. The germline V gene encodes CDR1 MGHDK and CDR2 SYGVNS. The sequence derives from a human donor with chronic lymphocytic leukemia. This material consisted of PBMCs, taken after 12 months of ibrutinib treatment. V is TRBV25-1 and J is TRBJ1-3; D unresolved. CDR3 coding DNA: TGTGCCAGCAGTCACCCAAGCCAGGGAAACACCATATATTTT. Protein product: CASSHPSQGNTIYF.